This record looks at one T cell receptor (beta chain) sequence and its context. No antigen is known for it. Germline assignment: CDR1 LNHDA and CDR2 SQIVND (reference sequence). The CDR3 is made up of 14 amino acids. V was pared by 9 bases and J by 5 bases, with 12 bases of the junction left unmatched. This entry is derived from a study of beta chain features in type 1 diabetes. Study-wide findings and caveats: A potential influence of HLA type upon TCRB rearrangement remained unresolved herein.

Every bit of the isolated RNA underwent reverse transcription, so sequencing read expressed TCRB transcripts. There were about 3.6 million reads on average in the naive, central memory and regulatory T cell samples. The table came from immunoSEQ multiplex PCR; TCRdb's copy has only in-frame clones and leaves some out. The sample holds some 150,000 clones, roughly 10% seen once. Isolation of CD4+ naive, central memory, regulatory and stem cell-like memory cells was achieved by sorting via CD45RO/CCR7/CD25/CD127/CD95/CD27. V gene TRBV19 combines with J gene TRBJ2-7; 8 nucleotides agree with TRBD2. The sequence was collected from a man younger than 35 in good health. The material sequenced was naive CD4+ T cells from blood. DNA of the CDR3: TGTGCCAGCAGGAGCGGGGGAGAGATAGACGAGCAGTACTTC. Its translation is CASRSGGEIDEQYF.